This TCR beta chain originates from a study of PD-1 blockade in classical Hodgkin lymphoma. Study-level points and caveats: The authors have not defined what causes the repertoire differences, possibly disease activity or prior therapy. Patients with a complete response exhibited baseline diversity comparable to newly diagnosed patients.

Method: immunoSEQ multiplex PCR; TCRdb's copy keeps in-frame clones and lacks some. Among around 14,000 clones listed, 86% were seen once. A remark on this clone: The target antigen is unknown.

V lost 7 bases to trimming and J lost 4 bases; unmatched junction nucleotides: 17. CDR3 length: 18 amino acids. Germline V CDR1 and CDR2: MGHRA, YSYEKL. All trial patients relapsed after autologous stem cell transplantation. Complete response, partial response or progressive disease constituted the best response categories observed. V is TRBV4-1 and J is TRBJ1-3; 9 positions agree with TRBD1. The receptor's source is a human donor with classical Hodgkin lymphoma. The starting material was peripheral blood mononuclear cells (PBMCs), obtained at baseline. The CDR3 region has the DNA TGCGCCAGCACCATGGGGACAGGGTTAACTTCACTGGGAAACACCATATATTTT. This translates into CASTMGTGLTSLGNTIYF.